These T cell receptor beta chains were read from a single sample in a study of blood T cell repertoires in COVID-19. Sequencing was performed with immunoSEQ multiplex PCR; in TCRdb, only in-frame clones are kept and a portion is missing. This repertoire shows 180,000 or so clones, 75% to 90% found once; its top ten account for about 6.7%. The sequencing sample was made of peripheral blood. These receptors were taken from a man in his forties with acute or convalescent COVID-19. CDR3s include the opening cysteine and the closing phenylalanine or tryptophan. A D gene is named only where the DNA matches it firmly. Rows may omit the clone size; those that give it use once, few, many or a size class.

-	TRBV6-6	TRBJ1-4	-	TGTGCCAGCAGTCCCGGGACAAATAATGAAAAACTGTTTTTT	CASSPGTNNEKLFF
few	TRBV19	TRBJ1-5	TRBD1	TGTGCCAGTAGTCCCCGGGGCAGGGGGGCAGTTCAGCCCCAGCATTTT	CASSPRGRGAVQPQHF
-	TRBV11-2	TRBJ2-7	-	TGTGCCAGCAGCTTAGGCCCGGAGCGAGTAGACGAGCAGTACTTC	CASSLGPERVDEQYF
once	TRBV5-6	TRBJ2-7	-	TGTGCCAGCTTCTCCCGTTCTTCCTACGAGCAGTACTTC	CASFSRSSYEQYF
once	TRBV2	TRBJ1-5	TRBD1	TGTGCCAGCAGCCACCGTCGGGGGACAGGGATTATTAGCAATCAGCCCCAGCATTTT	CASSHRRGTGIISNQPQHF
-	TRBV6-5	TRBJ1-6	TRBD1	TGTGCCAGCAGGGGGGACAGGGCTAATTCACCCCTCCACTTT	CASRGDRANSPLHF
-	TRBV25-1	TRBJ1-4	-	TGTGCCAGCAGCCGAGGGAGGCCTGCAACTAATGAAAAACTGTTTTTT	CASSRGRPATNEKLFF
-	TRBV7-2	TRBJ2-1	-	TGTGCCAGCAGCTTAGCGGCGTCGGGGGAGCAGTTCTTC	CASSLAASGEQFF
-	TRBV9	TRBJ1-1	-	TGTGCCAGCAGCCCTTGGTCGGGTACCATGAACACTGAAGCTTTCTTT	CASSPWSGTMNTEAFF
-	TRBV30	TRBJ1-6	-	TGTGCCTGGGGGGAACGCCGGACAGCAAATAATTCACCCCTCCACTTT	CAWGERRTANNSPLHF
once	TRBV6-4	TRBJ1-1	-	TGTGCCAGCAGCCCAGGGGAAGGTAAAGCTTTCTTT	CASSPGEGKAFF
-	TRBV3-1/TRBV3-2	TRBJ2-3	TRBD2	TGTGCCAGCAGTCCCTCTGGGTGGGGATACGGGGGGGCAGATACGCAGTATTTT	CASSPSGWGYGGADTQYF
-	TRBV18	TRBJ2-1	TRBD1	TGTGCCAGCTCAGGACAGGGGGGGAGCTCCTACAATGAGCAGTTCTTC	CASSGQGGSSYNEQFF
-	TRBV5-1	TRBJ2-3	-	TGCGCCAGCAGCCCTGAAAGAGCGGACACAGATACGCAGTATTTT	CASSPERADTDTQYF
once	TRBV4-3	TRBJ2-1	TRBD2	TGCGCCAGCAGCCGGACTAGCAATACCTACAATGAGCAGTTCTTC	CASSRTSNTYNEQFF
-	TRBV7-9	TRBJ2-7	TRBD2	TGTGCCAGCAGCTTAAGAGCGGGGGGCGAGCAGTACTTC	CASSLRAGGEQYF
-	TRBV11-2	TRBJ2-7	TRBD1	TGTGCCAGCAGCTTAGATAGGACAGGTGTAGCCTACGAGCAGTACTTC	CASSLDRTGVAYEQYF
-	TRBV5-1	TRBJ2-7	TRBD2	TGCGCCAGCAGCTTGGCAGGGACTAGCTTTCTCGAGTACGAGCAGTACTTC	CASSLAGTSFLEYEQYF
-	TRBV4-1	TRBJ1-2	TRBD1	TGCGCCAGCAGCCCCACCGGGACAGGCGACTATGGCTACACCTTC	CASSPTGTGDYGYTF
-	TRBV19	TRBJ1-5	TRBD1	TGTGCCAGTAGCTTTAATGACAGGGGGGGTCAGCCCCAGCATTTT	CASSFNDRGGQPQHF
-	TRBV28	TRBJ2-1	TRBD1	TGTGCCTGTCGAGGACAGGCCTACAATGAGCAGTTCTTC	CACRGQAYNEQFF
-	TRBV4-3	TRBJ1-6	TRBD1	TGCGCCAGCAGCCAATCCCGGACAGGTTTCCCACCCCTCCACTTT	CASSQSRTGFPPLHF
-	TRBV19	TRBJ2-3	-	TGTGCCAGTAGTCCGGGACACCAAACGGGGACAGATACGCAGTATTTT	CASSPGHQTGTDTQYF
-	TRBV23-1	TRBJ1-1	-	TGCGCCAGCAGTCAATCGGGGGAGGGGTTCTCTTCTTTGAACACTGAAGCTTTCTTT	CASSQSGEGFSSLNTEAFF
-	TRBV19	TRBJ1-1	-	TGTGCCAGTAGTAAGTCGGTCCAACTTGAAGCTTTCTTT	CASSKSVQLEAFF
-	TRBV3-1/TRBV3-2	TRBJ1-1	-	TGTGCCAGCAGCCTAGTGCACCAGGGAGAAGCTTTCTTT	CASSLVHQGEAFF
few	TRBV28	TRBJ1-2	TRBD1	TGTGCCAGCAGTTACAGGGGGTACGGCTACACCTTC	CASSYRGYGYTF
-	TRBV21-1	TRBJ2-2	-	TGTGCCAGCAGCAATCCAGGGGACACCGGGGAGCTGTTTTTT	CASSNPGDTGELFF
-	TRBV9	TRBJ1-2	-	TGTGCCAGCAGCACCAACCTGGTACAGGGTGGTGGCTACACCTTC	CASSTNLVQGGGYTF
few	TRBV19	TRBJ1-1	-	TGTGCCAGTAGGACTGCTACCACTGAAGCTTTCTTT	CASRTATTEAFF
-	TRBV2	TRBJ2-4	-	TGTGCCAGCAGTGAAGGAGGTCAGGGTGGAAACATTCAGTACTTC	CASSEGGQGGNIQYF
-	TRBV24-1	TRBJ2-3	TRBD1	TGTGCCACCAGTGATCCGACGGACAGGAGCGCAGATACGCAGTATTTT	CATSDPTDRSADTQYF
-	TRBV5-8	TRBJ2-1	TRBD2	TGTGCCAGCAGCGCGTCTAGCGGGGACTTTAATGAGCAGTTCTTC	CASSASSGDFNEQFF
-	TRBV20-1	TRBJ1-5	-	TGCAGTGCTAGGGCTGGTCAGCCCCAGCATTTT	CSARAGQPQHF
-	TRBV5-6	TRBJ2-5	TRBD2	TGTGCCAGTAGCGGGGCGTACCAAGAGACCCAGTACTTC	CASSGAYQETQYF
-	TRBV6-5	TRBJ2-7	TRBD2	TGTGCCAGCAGTCACGGGACTAGCGGGGAATACGAGCAGTACTTC	CASSHGTSGEYEQYF
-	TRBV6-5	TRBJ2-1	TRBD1	TGTGCCAGCAGCCCGGACAGGTACAATGAGCAGTTCTTC	CASSPDRYNEQFF
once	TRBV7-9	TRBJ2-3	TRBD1	TGTGCCAGCAGCCCTAGGACAGGGTCAGATACGCAGTATTTT	CASSPRTGSDTQYF